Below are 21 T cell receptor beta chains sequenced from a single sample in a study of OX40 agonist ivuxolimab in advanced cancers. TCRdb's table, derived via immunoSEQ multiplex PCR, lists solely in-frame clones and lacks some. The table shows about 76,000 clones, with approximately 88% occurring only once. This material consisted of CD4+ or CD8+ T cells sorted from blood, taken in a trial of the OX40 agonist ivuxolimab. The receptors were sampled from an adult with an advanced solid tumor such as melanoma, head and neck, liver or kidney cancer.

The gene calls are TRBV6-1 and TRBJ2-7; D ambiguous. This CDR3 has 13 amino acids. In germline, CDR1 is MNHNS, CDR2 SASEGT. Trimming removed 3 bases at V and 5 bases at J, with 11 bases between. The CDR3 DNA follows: TGTGCCAGCAGTGACGTAGAGTTAAACGAGCAGTACTTC. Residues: CASSDVELNEQYF.

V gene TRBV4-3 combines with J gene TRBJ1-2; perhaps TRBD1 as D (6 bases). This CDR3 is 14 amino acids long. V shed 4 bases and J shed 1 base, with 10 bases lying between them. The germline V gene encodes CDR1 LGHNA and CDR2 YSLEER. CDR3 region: CASSRGQDNYGYTF. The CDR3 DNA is TGCGCCAGCAGCCGGGGACAAGATAACTATGGCTACACCTTC.

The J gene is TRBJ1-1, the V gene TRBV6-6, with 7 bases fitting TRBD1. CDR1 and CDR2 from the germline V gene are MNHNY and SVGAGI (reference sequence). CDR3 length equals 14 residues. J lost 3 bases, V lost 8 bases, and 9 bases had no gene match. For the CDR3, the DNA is TGTGCCAGCGGATTACAGGGGATATACACTGAAGCTTTCTTT. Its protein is CASGLQGIYTEAFF.

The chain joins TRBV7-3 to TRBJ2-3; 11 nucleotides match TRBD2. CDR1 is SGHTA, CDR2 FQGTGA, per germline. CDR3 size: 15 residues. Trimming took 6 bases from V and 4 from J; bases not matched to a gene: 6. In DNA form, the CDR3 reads TGTGCCAGCAGTCATACTAGCGGGAGCGCAGATACGCAGTATTTT. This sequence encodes CASSHTSGSADTQYF.

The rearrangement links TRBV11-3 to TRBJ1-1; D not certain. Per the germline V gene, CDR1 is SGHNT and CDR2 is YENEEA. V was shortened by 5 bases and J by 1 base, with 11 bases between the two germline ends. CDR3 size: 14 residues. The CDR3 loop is CASSLGRENTEAFF. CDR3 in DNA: TGTGCCAGCAGCCTCGGGCGGGAGAACACTGAAGCTTTCTTT.

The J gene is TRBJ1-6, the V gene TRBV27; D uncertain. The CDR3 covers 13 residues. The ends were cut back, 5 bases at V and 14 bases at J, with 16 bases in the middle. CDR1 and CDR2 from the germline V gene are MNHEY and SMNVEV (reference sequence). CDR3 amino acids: CASSPLGTSSLHF. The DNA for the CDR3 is TGTGCCAGCAGTCCGTTGGGTACTTCGTCCCTCCACTTT.

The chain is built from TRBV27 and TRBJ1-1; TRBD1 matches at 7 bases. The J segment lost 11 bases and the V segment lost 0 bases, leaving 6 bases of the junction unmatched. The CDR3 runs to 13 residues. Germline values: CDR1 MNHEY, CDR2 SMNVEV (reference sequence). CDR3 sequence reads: CASSLSPQGEAFF. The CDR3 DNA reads TGTGCCAGCAGTTTATCCCCCCAGGGGGAGGCTTTCTTT.

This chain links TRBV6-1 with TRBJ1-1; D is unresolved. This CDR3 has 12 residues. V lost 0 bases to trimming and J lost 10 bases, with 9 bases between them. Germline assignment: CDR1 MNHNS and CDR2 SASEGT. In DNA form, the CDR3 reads TGTGCCAGCAGTGAAGCGGAGTGGGTAGCTTTCTTT. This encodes CASSEAEWVAFF.

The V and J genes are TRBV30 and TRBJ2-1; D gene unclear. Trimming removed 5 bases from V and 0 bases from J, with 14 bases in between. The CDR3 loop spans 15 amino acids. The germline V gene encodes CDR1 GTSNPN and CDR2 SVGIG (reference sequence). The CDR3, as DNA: TGTGCCTGGGGTTTCCTCGGCCGCTCCTACAATGAGCAGTTCTTC. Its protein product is CAWGFLGRSYNEQFF.

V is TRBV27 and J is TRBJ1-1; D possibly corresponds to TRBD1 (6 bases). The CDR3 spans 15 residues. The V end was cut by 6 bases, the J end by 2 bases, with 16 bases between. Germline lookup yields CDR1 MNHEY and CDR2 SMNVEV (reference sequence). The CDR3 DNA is TGTGCCAGCAGCAGCGGCGCGGGGGCCAACACTGAAGCTTTCTTT. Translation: CASSSGAGANTEAFF.

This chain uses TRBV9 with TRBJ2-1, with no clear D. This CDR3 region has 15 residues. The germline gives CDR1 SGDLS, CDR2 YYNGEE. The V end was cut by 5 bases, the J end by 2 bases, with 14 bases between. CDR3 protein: CASSPDLRPYNEQFF. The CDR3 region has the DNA TGTGCCAGCAGTCCTGACCTGAGGCCCTACAATGAGCAGTTCTTC.

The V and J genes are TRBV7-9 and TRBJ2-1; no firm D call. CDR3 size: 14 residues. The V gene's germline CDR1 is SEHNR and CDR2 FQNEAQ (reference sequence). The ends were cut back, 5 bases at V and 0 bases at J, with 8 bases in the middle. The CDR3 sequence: CASSLMSSYNEQFF. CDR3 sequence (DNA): TGTGCCAGCAGCCTTATGAGCTCCTACAATGAGCAGTTCTTC.

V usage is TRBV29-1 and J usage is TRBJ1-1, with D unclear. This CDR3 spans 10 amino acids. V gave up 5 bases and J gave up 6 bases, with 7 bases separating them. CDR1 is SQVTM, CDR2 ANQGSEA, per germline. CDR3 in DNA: TGCAGCGTTCTCCAGGCTGAAGCTTTCTTT. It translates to CSVLQAEAFF.

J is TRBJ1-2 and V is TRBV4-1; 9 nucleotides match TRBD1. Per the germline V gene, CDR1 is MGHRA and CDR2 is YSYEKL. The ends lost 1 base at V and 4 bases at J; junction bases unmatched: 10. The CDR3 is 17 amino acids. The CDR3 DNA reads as TGCGCCAGCAGCCAAGTGGGACAGGGCGAACGGGGCTATGGCTACACCTTC. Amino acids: CASSQVGQGERGYGYTF.

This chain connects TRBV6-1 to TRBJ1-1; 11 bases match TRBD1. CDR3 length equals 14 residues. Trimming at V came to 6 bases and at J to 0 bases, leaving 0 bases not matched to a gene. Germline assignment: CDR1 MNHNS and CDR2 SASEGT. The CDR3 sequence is CASRGQGVNTEAFF. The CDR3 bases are TGTGCCAGCAGGGGACAGGGGGTGAACACTGAAGCTTTCTTT.

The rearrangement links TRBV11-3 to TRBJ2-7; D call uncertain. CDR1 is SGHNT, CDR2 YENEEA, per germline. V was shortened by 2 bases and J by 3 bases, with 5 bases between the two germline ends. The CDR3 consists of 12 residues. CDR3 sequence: CASSLYGYEQYF. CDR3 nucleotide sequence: TGTGCCAGCAGCTTATACGGCTACGAGCAGTACTTC.

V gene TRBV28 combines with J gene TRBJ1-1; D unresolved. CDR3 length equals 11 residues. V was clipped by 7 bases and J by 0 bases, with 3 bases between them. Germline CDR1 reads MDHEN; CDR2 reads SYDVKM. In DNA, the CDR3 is TGTGCCAGCATGGTGAACACTGAAGCTTTCTTT. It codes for CASMVNTEAFF.

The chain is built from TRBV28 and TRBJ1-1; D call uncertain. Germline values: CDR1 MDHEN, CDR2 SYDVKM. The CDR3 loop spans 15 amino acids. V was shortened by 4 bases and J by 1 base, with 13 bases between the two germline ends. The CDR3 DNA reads TGTGCCAGCAGTTCCGGTGGGCAAGGGAACACTGAAGCTTTCTTT. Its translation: CASSSGGQGNTEAFF.

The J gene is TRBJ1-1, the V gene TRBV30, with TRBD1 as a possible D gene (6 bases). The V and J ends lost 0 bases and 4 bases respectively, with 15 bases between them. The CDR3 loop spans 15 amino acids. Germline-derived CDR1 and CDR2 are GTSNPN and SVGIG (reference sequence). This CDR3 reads CAWSVVPQGFTEAFF. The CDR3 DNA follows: TGTGCCTGGAGTGTAGTCCCACAGGGCTTCACTGAAGCTTTCTTT.

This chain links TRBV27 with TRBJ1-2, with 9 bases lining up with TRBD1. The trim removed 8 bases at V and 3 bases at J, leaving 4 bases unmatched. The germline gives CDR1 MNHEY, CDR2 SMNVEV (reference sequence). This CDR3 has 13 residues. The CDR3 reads CASSRDRDYGYTF. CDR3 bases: TGTGCCAGCTCAAGGGACAGGGACTATGGCTACACCTTC.

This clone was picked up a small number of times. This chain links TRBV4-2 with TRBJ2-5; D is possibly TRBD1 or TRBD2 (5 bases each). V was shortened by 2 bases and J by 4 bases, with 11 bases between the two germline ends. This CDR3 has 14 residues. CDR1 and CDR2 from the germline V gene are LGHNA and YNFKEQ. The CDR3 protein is CASSQMGPRETQYF. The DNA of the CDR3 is TGTGCCAGCAGCCAAATGGGACCGAGAGAGACCCAGTACTTC.